These 10 T cell receptor beta chains share one sample of origin, sequenced in a study of cytomegalovirus exposure and HLA in healthy donors. The PCR made use of 60 Vbeta and 13 Jbeta primers. Generated by immunoSEQ multiplex PCR, the TCRdb table keeps only in-frame clones and is missing some. The sample includes about 73,000 clones, 80% of them seen just once. Sequenced material: PBMCs. These receptors came from a male donor in good health and CMV-seronegative.

The chain joins TRBV10-1 to TRBJ2-1; no definite D call. Trimming took off 2 bases at V and 8 bases at J, with 4 bases between the two ends. Germline-derived CDR1 and CDR2 are WNHNN and SYGVQD (reference sequence). The CDR3 extends over 11 amino acids. The chain's CDR3 is CASSEEDEQFF. In DNA, the CDR3 is TGCGCCAGCAGTGAGGAGGATGAGCAGTTCTTC.

This sequence joins TRBV27 and TRBJ1-3, with D uncertain. Germline V gene lookup returns CDR1 MNHEY and CDR2 SMNVEV (reference sequence). V lost 2 bases to trimming and J lost 4 bases, with 15 bases between them. The CDR3 is 16 residues long. The CDR3 region is CASSLNRPLSGNTIYF. In DNA form, the CDR3 reads TGTGCCAGCAGTTTAAACAGACCACTCAGCGGAAACACCATATATTTT.

The chain couples TRBV6-1 to TRBJ1-4; 7 bases agree with TRBD1. This CDR3 region has 15 residues. Germline assignment: CDR1 MNHNS and CDR2 SASEGT. V was pared by 7 bases and J by 8 bases, with 13 bases of the junction left unmatched. The CDR3 loop reads CASITGGGRGEKLFF. Here the CDR3 DNA reads TGTGCCAGCATCACTGGAGGGGGCAGAGGAGAAAAACTGTTTTTT.

The V gene is TRBV30, the J gene TRBJ2-1; tentatively, D is TRBD2 (6 bases). Germline CDR1 GTSNPN, CDR2 SVGIG (reference sequence). V shed 6 bases and J shed 8 bases, with 20 bases lying between them. The CDR3 sequence is 14 residues long. The CDR3 region has the DNA TGTGCCTGTGCTTGGGACTTGAGGGTGGATGAGCAGTTCTTC. As protein: CACAWDLRVDEQFF.

This clone was seen more than once but under ten times. J is TRBJ2-5 and V is TRBV2; D unresolved. V was clipped by 7 bases and J by 0 bases, with 9 bases between them. Germline V gene lookup returns CDR1 SNHLY and CDR2 FYNNEI. This CDR3 region has 13 residues. CDR3 nucleotides: TGTGCCAGCAAGAAGGAGTACCAAGAGACCCAGTACTTC. Its translation: CASKKEYQETQYF. The variable domain in full, completed from reference TRBV2 and TRBJ2-5, reads EPEVTQTPSHQVTQMGQEVILRCVPISNHLYFYWYRQILGQKVEFLVSFYNNEISEKSEIFDDQFSVERPDGSNFTLKIRSTKLEDSAMYFCASKKEYQETQYFGPGTRLLVL.

V gene TRBV4-2 combines with J gene TRBJ2-3, with unresolved D. Germline values: CDR1 LGHNA, CDR2 YNFKEQ. V shed 0 bases and J shed 0 bases, with 10 bases lying between them. The CDR3 consists of 16 residues. CDR3 loop: CASSQDGVGSTDTQYF. DNA of the CDR3: TGTGCCAGCAGCCAAGACGGAGTGGGTAGCACAGATACGCAGTATTTT.

The chain recombines TRBV5-6 with TRBJ2-3; 9 bases are a match to TRBD2. This CDR3 is built from 18 residues. From germline, CDR1 is SGHDT and CDR2 YYEEEE. Trimming cost V 2 bases and J 1 base; bases outside gene matches: 11. CDR3 in DNA: TGTGCCAGCAGCTTTAGGCGCTTAGCGGGAGTCGGCACAGATACGCAGTATTTT. Its translation is CASSFRRLAGVGTDTQYF.

The J gene is TRBJ2-5, the V gene TRBV30, with 11 bases aligning to TRBD2. The CDR3 extends over 15 amino acids. With V trimmed by 3 bases and J by 1 base, 4 bases remained unmatched. Germline V lookup: CDR1 GTSNPN, CDR2 SVGIG (reference sequence). CDR3 loop: CAWSPSGGIQETQYF. In nucleotides, the CDR3 is TGTGCCTGGAGCCCTAGCGGGGGGATCCAAGAGACCCAGTACTTC.

This chain links TRBV7-2 with TRBJ2-3, with D possibly TRBD2 on 5 matching bases. The V end was cut by 5 bases, the J end by 2 bases, with 14 bases between. The CDR3 covers 15 residues. CDR1 and CDR2 from the germline V gene are SGHTA and FQGNSA. CDR3 amino acids: CASSPSLRVTDTQYF. CDR3 nucleotides: TGTGCCAGCAGCCCGAGCCTGAGGGTCACAGATACGCAGTATTTT.

This clone was counted between two and nine times. The rearrangement joins TRBV19 to TRBJ2-1, with 9 bases that match TRBD1. V shed 3 bases, J shed 12 bases, and the junction held 12 bases outside the gene matches. This CDR3 contains 15 residues. Per the germline V gene, CDR1 is LNHDA and CDR2 is SQIVND (reference sequence). Here the CDR3 reads CASSIERTGVRGQFF. The DNA for the CDR3 is TGTGCCAGTAGTATTGAGAGGACAGGGGTTCGTGGGCAGTTCTTC.